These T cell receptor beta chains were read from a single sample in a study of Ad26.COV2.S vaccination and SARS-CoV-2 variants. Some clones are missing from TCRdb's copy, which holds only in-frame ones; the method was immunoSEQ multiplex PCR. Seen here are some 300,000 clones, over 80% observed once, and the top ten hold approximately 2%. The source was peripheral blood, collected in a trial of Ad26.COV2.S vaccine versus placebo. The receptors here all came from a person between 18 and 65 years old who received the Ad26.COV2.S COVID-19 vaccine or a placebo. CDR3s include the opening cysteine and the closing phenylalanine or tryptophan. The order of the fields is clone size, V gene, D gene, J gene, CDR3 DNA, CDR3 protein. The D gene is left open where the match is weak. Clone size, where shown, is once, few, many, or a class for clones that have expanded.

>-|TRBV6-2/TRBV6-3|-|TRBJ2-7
TGTGCCAGCAGTCGGACGGGGCAGAAAACCTACGAGCAGTACTTC
CASSRTGQKTYEQYF
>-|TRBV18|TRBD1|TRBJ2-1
TGTGCCAGCTCACCGCTGGGACAGGGCTACAATGAGCAGTTCTTC
CASSPLGQGYNEQFF
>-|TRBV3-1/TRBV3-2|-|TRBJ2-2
TGTGCCAGCAGCCAAGCTTCCGGCACCGGGGAGCTGTTTTTT
CASSQASGTGELFF
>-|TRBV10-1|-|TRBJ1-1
TGCGCCAGCAGTGAGTCGAATGTCCCAGGGGACACTGAAGCTTTCTTT
CASSESNVPGDTEAFF
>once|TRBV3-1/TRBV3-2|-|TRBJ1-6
TGTGCCAGCAGCCAAGATCTATTTTCACCCCTCCACTTT
CASSQDLFSPLHF
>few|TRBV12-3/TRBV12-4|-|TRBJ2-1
TGTGCCAGCAGTTTAATCCTAGCCGGTGAGCAGTTCTTC
CASSLILAGEQFF
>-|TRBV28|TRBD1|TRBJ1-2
TGTGCCAGCAGCAACCAGGGGGCGCAATATGGCTACACCTTC
CASSNQGAQYGYTF
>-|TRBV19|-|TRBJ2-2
TGTGCCAGTAGTATCGTTCTCTCCACCGGGGAGCTGTTTTTT
CASSIVLSTGELFF
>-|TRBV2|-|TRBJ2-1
TGTGCCAGCAGTGAATTACGAGGGCGGCATGAGCAGTTCTTC
CASSELRGRHEQFF
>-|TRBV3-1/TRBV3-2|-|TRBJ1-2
TGTGCCAGCAGCGAAAGGGGGGGGCCGAATAACTATGGCTACACCTTC
CASSERGGPNNYGYTF
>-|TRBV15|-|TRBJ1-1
TGTGCCACCAGCAGAGATCGGGGAACTGAAGCTTTCTTT
CATSRDRGTEAFF
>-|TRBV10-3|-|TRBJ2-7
TGTGCCATCGGTTCCAGGGAAGCCTACGAGCAGTACTTC
CAIGSREAYEQYF
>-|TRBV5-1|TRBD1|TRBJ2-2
TGCGCCAGCAGCTTCACGCCCGGGACAGCGAACACCGGGGAGCTGTTTTTT
CASSFTPGTANTGELFF
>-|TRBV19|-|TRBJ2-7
TGTGCCAGCCAGTCCCTTAAATTCCCCTACGAGCAGTACTTC
CASQSLKFPYEQYF
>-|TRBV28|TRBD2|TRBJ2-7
TGTGCCAGCAGCTCCTATTCCCCCAGCGGGGGTCTCTCCTACGAGCAGTACTTC
CASSSYSPSGGLSYEQYF
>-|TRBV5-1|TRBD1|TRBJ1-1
TGCGCCAGCAGCTTGGCCGGACAGGGGCTGATCACTGAAGCTTTCTTT
CASSLAGQGLITEAFF
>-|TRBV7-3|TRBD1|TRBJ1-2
TGTGCCAGCAGCACGCGACAGGGCAGCTACACCTTC
CASSTRQGSYTF
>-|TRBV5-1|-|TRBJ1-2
TGCGCCAGCAGCTTGGGGTCCAGGGAAAGGGGAGATGGCTACACCTTC
CASSLGSRERGDGYTF
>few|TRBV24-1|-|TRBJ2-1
TGTGCCACCAGTGATAGCGGAAACTACAATGAGCAGTTCTTC
CATSDSGNYNEQFF
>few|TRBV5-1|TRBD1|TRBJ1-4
TGCGCCAGCAGCCCTGGGGACAGTATGGAGGGACTGTTTTTT
CASSPGDSMEGLFF
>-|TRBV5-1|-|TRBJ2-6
TGCGCCAGCAGCTCAGAGACAGTGACTGGGGCCAACGTCCTGACTTTC
CASSSETVTGANVLTF
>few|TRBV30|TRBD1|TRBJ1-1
TGTGCCTGGAGTGTAGCCCCGCGGGGGTCGGGCAGGGGGTTGAGCACTGAAGCTTTCTTT
CAWSVAPRGSGRGLSTEAFF
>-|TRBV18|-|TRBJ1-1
TGTGCCAGCTCACCTCTCGCGGCCACTGAAGCTTTCTTT
CASSPLAATEAFF
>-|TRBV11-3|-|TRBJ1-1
TGTGCCAGCAGCCCCCGGACGGGGACGCGAGCTTTCTTT
CASSPRTGTRAFF
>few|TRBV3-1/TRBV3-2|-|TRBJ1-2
TGTGCCAGCAGCCAAGAGCCGGGGATATATGGCTACACCTTC
CASSQEPGIYGYTF
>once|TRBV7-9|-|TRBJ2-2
TGTGCCAGCAGCTTAGGTCAGGGTTACACCGGGGAGCTGTTTTTT
CASSLGQGYTGELFF
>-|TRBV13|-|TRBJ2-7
TGTGCCAGCAGCTTAGAAGGTCTTGAGCAGTACTTC
CASSLEGLEQYF
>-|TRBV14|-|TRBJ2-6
TGTGCCAGCAGCCAATGGGGGGCTGGGGCCAACGTCCTGACTTTC
CASSQWGAGANVLTF
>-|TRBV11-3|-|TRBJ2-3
TGTGCCAGCAGCTTAGGGGGGGACGGCCACACAGATACGCAGTATTTT
CASSLGGDGHTDTQYF
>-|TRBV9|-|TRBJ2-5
TGTGCCAGCAGCGTAGGGGCAGGGTGGGACGGACAAGAGACCCAGTACTTC
CASSVGAGWDGQETQYF
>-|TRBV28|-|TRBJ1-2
TGTGCCAGCAGTTTATTTGGGTGGGGGGAGAACTATGGCTACACCTTC
CASSLFGWGENYGYTF
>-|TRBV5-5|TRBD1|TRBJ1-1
TGTGCCAGCAGCCCGGACAGGGTCGTTTTCATGAACACTGAAGCTTTCTTT
CASSPDRVVFMNTEAFF
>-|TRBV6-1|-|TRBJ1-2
TGTGCCAGCAGTGAGGGCGGAATCTCCTATGGCTACACCTTC
CASSEGGISYGYTF
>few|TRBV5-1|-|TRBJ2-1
TGCGCCAGCAGCGACCACAGGGTTAGCTCCTACAATGAGCAGTTCTTC
CASSDHRVSSYNEQFF
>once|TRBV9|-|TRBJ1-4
TGTGCCAGCAGCGTAGGCGGAAAGGAGATTAATGAAAAACTGTTTTTT
CASSVGGKEINEKLFF
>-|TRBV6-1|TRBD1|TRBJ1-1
TGTGCCAGCAGTGAGGGGACAGGGGATAACACTGAAGCTTTCTTT
CASSEGTGDNTEAFF
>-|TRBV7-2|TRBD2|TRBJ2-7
TGTGCCAGCAGCTTAAGCGGGGGCTACGAGCAGTACTTC
CASSLSGGYEQYF
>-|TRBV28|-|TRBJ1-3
TGTGCCAGCAGTTTAGGGGTACGGACTGGAAACACCATATATTTT
CASSLGVRTGNTIYF
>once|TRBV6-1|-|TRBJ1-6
TGTGCCAGCAGTGAAGCGTTTCAGATTTCACCCCTCCACTTT
CASSEAFQISPLHF
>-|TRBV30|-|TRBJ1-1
TGTGCCTGGAGTGTGGCAGTACGCACTGAAGCTTTCTTT
CAWSVAVRTEAFF
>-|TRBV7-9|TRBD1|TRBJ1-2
TGTGCCAGCAGCCGGGACAGCCTCTATGGCTACACCTTC
CASSRDSLYGYTF
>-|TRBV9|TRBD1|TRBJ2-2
TGTGCCAGCAGCGCGGACAGGGTAACCGGGGAGCTGTTTTTT
CASSADRVTGELFF